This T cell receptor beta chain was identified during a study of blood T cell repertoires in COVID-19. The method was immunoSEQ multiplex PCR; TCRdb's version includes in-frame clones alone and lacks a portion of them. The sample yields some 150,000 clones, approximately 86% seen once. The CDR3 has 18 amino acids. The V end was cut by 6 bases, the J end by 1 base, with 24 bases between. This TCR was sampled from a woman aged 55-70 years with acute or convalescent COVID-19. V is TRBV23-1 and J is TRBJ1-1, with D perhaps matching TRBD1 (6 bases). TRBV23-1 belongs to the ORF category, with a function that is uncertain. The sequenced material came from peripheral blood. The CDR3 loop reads CASRVWTEPRQENTEAFF. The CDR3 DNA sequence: TGCGCCAGCAGGGTCTGGACGGAACCGAGACAGGAGAACACTGAAGCTTTCTTT.